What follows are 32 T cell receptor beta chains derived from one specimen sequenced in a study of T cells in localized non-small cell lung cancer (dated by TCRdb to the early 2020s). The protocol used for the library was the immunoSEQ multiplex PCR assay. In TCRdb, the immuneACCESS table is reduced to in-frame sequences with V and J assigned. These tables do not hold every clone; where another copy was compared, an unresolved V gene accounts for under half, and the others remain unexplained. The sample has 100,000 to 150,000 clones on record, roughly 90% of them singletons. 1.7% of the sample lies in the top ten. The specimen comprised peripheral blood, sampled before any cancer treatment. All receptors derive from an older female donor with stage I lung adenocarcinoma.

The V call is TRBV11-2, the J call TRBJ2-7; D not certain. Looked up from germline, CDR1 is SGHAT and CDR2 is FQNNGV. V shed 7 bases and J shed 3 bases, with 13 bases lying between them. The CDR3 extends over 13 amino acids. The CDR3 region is CASTYLPDYEQYF. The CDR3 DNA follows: TGTGCCAGCACCTACCTCCCGGACTACGAGCAGTACTTC.

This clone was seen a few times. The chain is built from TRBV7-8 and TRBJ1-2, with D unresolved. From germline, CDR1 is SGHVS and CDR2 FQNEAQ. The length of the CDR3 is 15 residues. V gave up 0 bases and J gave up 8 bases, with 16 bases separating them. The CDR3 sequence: CASSLALGVTRGYTF. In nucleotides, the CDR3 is TGTGCCAGCAGCTTAGCGTTGGGAGTTACTAGGGGCTACACCTTC.

CDR3 in DNA: TGTGCCAGCAGCAACCAGATCGGGACAGAAAATGAGCAGTTCTTC. Translation gives CASSNQIGTENEQFF. The chain couples TRBV5-4 to TRBJ2-1; 7 positions match TRBD1. The CDR3 is 15 amino acids. V shed 4 bases and J 7 bases; nucleotides not matched to a gene: 11. Germline V gene data show CDR1 as SGHNT and CDR2 as YYREEE (reference sequence). Full variable domain (rest looked up from reference TRBV5-4 and TRBJ2-1): ETGVTQSPTHLIKTRGQQVTLRCSSQSGHNTVSWYQQALGQGPQFIFQYYREEENGRGNFPPRFSGLQFPNYSSELNVNALELDDSALYLCASSNQIGTENEQFFGPGTRLTVL.

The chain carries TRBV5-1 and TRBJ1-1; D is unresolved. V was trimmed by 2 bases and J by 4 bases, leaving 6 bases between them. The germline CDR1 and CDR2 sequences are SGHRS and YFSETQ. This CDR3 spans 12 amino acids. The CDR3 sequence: CASSFLGTEAFF. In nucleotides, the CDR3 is TGCGCCAGCAGCTTCTTAGGCACTGAAGCTTTCTTT.

This CDR3 reads CASSQDRLRTDTQYF. CDR3 sequence (DNA): TGTGCCAGCAGCCAAGATCGGCTCCGCACAGATACGCAGTATTTT. The chain is built from TRBV4-2 and TRBJ2-3; D ambiguous. The CDR3 is 15 residues long. The V gene's germline CDR1 is LGHNA and CDR2 YNFKEQ. V was trimmed by 0 bases and J by 1 base, leaving 8 bases between them.

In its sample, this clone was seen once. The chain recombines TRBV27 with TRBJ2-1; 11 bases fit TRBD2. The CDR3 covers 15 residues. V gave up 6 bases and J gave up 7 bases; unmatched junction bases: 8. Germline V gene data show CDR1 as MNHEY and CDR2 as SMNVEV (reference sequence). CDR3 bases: TGTGCCAGCAGCACACTAGCGGGAGCTTGGAATGAGCAGTTCTTC. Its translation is CASSTLAGAWNEQFF.

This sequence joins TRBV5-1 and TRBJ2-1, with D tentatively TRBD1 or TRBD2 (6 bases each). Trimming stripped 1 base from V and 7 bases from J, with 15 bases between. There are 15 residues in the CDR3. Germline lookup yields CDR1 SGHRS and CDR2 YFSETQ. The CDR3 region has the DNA TGCGCCAGCAGCTTGTTCGGACAAGGGGGGAATGAGCAGTTCTTC. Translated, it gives CASSLFGQGGNEQFF.

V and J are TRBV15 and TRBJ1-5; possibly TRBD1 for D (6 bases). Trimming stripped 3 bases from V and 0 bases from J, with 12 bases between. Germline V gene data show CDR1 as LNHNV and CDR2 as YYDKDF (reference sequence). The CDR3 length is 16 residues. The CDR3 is CATSRNRDNSNQPQHF. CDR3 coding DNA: TGTGCCACCAGCAGGAACAGGGACAATAGCAATCAGCCCCAGCATTTT.

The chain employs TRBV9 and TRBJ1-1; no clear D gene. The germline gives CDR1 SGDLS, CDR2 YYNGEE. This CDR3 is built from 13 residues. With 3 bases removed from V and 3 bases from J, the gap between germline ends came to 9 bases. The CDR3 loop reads CASSGESDTEAFF. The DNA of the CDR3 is TGTGCCAGCAGCGGAGAAAGCGACACTGAAGCTTTCTTT.

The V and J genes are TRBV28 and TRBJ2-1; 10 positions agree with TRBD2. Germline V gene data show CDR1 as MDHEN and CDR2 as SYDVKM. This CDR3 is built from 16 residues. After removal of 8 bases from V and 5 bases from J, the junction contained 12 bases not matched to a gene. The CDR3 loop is CASVLRGTSGNNEQFF. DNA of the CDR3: TGTGCCAGCGTCCTCCGCGGTACTAGCGGGAACAATGAGCAGTTCTTC.

Here the CDR3 DNA reads TGTGCCAGCAGTAAGGGACAGAGAGTCTACGAGCAGTACTTC. This codes for CASSKGQRVYEQYF. The chain joins TRBV6-5 to TRBJ2-7; TRBD1 matches 7 bases. The J segment lost 3 bases and the V segment lost 5 bases, leaving 7 bases of the junction unmatched. The V gene's germline CDR1 is MNHEY and CDR2 SVGAGI. The CDR3 runs to 14 residues.

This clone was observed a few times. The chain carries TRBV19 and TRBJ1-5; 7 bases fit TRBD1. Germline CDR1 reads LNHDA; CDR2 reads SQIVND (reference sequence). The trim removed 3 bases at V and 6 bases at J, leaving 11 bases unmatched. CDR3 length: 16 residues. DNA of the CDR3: TGTGCCAGTAGTATTTTCCCCGGAGGACAGGTTCAGCCCCAGCATTTT. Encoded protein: CASSIFPGGQVQPQHF.

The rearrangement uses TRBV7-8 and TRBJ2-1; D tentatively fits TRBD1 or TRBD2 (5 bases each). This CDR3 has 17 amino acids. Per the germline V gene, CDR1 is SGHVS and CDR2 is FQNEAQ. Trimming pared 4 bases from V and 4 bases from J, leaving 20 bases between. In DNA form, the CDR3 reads TGTGCCAGCAGCTCCCCTAGGGGCGGGCGCCCTTACAATGAGCAGTTCTTC. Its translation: CASSSPRGGRPYNEQFF.

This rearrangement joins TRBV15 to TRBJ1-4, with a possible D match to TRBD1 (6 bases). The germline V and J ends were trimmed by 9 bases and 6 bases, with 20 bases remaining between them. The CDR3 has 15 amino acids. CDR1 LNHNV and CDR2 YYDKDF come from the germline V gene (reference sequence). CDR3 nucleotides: TGTGCCACAGGGGCAGGGGACCAAGCAGATGAAAAACTGTTTTTT. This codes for CATGAGDQADEKLFF.

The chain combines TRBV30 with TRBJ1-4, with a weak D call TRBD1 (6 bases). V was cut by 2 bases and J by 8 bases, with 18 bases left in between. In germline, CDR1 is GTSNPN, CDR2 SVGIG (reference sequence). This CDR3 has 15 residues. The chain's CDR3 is CAWSNRGLGDEKLFF. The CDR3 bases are TGTGCCTGGAGTAATCGGGGGCTCGGAGACGAAAAACTGTTTTTT.

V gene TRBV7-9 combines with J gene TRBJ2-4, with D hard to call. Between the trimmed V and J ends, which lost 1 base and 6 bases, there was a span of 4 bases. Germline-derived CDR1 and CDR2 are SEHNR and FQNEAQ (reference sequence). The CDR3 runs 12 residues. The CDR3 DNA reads TGTGCCAGCAGCTTAGGCGGAAACATTCAGTACTTC. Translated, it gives CASSLGGNIQYF.

The CDR3 loop is CASSLVSTYTGELFF. DNA for the CDR3: TGTGCCAGCAGCTTAGTGTCCACCTACACCGGGGAGCTGTTTTTT. This chain links TRBV11-2 with TRBJ2-2, with D unresolved. The CDR3 has 15 residues. Germline lookup yields CDR1 SGHAT and CDR2 FQNNGV. V was pared by 1 base and J by 3 bases, with 9 bases between.

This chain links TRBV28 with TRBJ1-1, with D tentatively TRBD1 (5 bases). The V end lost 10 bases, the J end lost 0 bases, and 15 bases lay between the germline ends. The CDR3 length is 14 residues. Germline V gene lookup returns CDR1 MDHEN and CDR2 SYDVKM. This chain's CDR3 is CATASGGVNTEAFF. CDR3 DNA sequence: TGTGCCACAGCCTCGGGGGGAGTGAACACTGAAGCTTTCTTT.

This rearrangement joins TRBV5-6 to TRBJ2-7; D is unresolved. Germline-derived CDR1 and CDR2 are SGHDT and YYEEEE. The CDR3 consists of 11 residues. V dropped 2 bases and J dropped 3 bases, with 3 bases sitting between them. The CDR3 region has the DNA TGTGCCAGCAGCTTTCTCTACGAGCAGTACTTC. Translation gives CASSFLYEQYF.

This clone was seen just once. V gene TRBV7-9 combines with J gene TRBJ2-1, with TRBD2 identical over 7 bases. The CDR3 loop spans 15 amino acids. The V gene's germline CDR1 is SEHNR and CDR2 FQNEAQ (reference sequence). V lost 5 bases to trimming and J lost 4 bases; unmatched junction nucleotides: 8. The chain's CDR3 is CASSERLAVYNEQFF. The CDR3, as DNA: TGTGCCAGCAGCGAACGTCTAGCGGTATACAATGAGCAGTTCTTC.

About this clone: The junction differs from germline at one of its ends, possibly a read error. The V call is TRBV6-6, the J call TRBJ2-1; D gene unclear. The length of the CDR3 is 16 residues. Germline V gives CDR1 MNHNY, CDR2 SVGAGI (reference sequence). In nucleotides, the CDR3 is TGTGCCAGCAGTTACAAGCGCAAATCGTCCTCCAATGAGCAGTTCTTC. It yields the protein CASSYKRKSSSNEQFF.

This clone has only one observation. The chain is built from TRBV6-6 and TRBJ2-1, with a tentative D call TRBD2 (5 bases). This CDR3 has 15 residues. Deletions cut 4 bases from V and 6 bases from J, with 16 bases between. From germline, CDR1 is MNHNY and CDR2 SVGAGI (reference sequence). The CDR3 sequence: CASSSKGKEGNEQFF. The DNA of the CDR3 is TGTGCCAGCAGTTCTAAAGGTAAAGAGGGCAATGAGCAGTTCTTC.

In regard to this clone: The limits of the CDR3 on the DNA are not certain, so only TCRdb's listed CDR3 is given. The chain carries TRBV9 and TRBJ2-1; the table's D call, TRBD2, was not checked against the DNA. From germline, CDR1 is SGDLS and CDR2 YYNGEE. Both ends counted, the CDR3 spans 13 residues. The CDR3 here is CASSVGGGAGVVF.

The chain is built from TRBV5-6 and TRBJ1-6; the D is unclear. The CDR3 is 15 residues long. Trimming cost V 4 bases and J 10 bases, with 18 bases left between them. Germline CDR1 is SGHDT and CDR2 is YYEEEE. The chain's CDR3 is CASSRGEALYSPLHF. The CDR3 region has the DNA TGTGCCAGCAGCCGCGGGGAGGCTCTGTACTCACCCCTCCACTTT.

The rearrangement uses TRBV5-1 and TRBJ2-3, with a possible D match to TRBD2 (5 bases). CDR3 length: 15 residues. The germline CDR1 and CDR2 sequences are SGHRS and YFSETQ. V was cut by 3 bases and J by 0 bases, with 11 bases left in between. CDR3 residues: CASSSLVRSTDTQYF. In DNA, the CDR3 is TGCGCCAGCAGCTCACTAGTTCGTAGCACAGATACGCAGTATTTT.

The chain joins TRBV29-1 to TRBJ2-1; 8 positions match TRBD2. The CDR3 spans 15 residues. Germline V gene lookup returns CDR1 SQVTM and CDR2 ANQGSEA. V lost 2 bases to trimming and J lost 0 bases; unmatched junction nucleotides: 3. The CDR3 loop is CSVELGLVSYNEQFF. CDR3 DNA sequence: TGCAGCGTTGAATTGGGACTAGTCTCCTACAATGAGCAGTTCTTC.

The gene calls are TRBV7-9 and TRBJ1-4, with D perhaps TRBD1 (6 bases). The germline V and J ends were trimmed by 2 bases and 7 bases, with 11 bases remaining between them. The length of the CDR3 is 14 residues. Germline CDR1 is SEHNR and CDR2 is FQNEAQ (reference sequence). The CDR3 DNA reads TGTGCCAGCAGCTTATCGGGAGGGGGTGAAAAACTGTTTTTT. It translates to CASSLSGGGEKLFF.

This CDR3 is CASSLHAGYNEQFF. DNA of the CDR3: TGTGCCAGCAGCCTTCACGCCGGCTACAATGAGCAGTTCTTC. The chain recombines TRBV7-9 with TRBJ2-1; D call uncertain. The V and J ends lost 5 bases and 3 bases respectively, with 11 bases between them. CDR1 SEHNR and CDR2 FQNEAQ come from the germline V gene (reference sequence). The CDR3 is 14 amino acids.

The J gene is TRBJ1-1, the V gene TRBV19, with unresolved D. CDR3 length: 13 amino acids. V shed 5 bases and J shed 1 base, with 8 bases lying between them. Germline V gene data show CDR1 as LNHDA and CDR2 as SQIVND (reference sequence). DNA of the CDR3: TGTGCCAGTAGTCAACAATGGAACACTGAAGCTTTCTTT. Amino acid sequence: CASSQQWNTEAFF.

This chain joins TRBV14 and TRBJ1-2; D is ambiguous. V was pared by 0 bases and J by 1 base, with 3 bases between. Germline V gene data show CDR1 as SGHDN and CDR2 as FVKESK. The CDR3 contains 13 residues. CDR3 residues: CASSQDYNYGYTF. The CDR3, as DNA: TGTGCCAGCAGCCAAGACTATAACTATGGCTACACCTTC.

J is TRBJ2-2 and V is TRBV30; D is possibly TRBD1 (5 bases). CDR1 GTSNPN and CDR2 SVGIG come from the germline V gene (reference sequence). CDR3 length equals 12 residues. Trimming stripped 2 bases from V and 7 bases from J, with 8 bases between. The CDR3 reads CAWSLRGGELFF. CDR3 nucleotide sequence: TGTGCCTGGAGTCTAAGGGGCGGGGAGCTGTTTTTT.

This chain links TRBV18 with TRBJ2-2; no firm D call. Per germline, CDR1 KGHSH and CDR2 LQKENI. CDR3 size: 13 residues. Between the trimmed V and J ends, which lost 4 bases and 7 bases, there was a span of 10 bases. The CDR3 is CASSLISGGELFF. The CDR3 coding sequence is TGTGCCAGCTCACTCATATCCGGCGGGGAGCTGTTTTTT.